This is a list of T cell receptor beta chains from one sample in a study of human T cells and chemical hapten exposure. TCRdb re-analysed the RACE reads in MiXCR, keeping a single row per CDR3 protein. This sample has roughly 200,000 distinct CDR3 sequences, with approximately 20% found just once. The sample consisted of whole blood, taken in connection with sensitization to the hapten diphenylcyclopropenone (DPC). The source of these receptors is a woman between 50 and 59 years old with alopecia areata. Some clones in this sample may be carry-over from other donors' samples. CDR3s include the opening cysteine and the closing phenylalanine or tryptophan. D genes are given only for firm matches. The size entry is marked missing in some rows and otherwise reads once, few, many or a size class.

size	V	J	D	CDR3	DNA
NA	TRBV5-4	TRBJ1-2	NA	CASSLGRDYGYTF	TGTGCCAGCAGCTTGGGGAGGGACTATGGCTACACCTTC
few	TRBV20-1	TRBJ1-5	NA	CSARDRWGNQPQHF	TGCAGTGCCCGGGACCGATGGGGCAATCAGCCCCAGCATTTT
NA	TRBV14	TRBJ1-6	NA	CASSQGTQGNSPLHF	TGTGCCAGCAGCCAAGGGACCCAGGGCAATTCACCCCTCCACTTT
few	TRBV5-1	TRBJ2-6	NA	CASSSGLFGANVLTF	TGCGCCAGCAGCTCTGGCCTCTTTGGGGCCAACGTCCTGACTTTC
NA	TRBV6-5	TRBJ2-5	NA	CASSSQTLETQYF	TGTGCCAGCAGTTCCCAGACCTTAGAGACCCAGTACTTC
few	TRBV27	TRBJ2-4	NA	CASSIRLRGNIQYF	TGTGCCAGCAGTATCCGGCTTAGAGGGAACATTCAGTACTTC
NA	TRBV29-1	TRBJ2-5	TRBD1	CSARDSKETQYF	TGCAGCGCCCGGGACAGCAAAGAGACCCAGTACTTC
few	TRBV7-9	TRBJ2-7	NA	CASKRLLAPQVYEQYF	TGTGCCAGCAAAAGACTTCTCGCGCCTCAGGTCTACGAGCAGTACTTC
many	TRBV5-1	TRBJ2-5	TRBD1	CASSLEQGQETQYF	TGCGCCAGCAGCTTGGAACAGGGGCAAGAGACCCAGTACTTC
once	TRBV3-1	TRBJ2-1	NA	CASSHWTGVIVNEQFF	TGTGCCAGCAGCCATTGGACGGGAGTAATCGTCAATGAGCAGTTCTTC
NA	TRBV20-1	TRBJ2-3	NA	CSASPGAGVLTDTQYF	TGCAGTGCTAGTCCCGGCGCGGGTGTGCTCACAGATACGCAGTATTTT
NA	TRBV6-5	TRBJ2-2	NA	CASRMDRLGGTGELFF	TGTGCCAGCAGGATGGACAGGCTGGGAGGCACCGGGGAGCTGTTTTTT
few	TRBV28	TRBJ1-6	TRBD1	CASSPYTGENSPLHF	TGTGCCAGCAGTCCGTACACAGGGGAGAATTCACCCCTCCACTTT
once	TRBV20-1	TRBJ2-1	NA	CSARGTSPANEQFF	TGCAGTGCTAGAGGGACTTCCCCAGCGAATGAGCAGTTCTTC
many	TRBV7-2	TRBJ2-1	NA	CASSSRDLRKFF	TGTGCCAGCAGCTCCCGGGACTTAAGGAAGTTCTTC
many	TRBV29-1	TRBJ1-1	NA	CSVVEPYTEAFF	TGCAGCGTTGTCGAGCCCTACACTGAAGCTTTCTTT
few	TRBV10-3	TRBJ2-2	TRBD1	CAIRQGETGELFF	TGTGCCATCAGACAGGGGGAAACCGGGGAGCTGTTTTTT
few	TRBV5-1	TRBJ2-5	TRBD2	CASSFVAGGAQETQYF	TGCGCCAGCAGCTTCGTAGCGGGAGGGGCCCAAGAGACCCAGTACTTC
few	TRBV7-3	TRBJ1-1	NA	CASSLTSVAGTEAFF	TGTGCCAGCAGCTTAACTTCGGTGGCAGGGACTGAAGCTTTCTTT
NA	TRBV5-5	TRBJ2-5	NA	CASSYGSQETQYF	TGTGCCAGCAGCTACGGGTCACAAGAGACCCAGTACTTC